A selection of T cell receptor beta chains follows, all from one sample in a study of blood T cell repertoires in COVID-19. Here immunoSEQ multiplex PCR was the method, and the copy in TCRdb shows in-frame clones only, minus some. Among hundreds of thousands of clones listed, approximately 87% were seen once. Material: peripheral blood. All receptors derive from a woman in her 40s who had recovered from COVID-19. CDR3s include the opening cysteine and the closing phenylalanine or tryptophan. A D gene is named only where the DNA matches it firmly. Expanded clones get a size class; other rows say once, few or many, or leave the size out.

j_gene | d_gene | abundance | v_gene | CDR3aa | CDR3nt
TRBJ1-1 | TRBD1 | - | TRBV6-5 | CASSQQGDLTEAFF | TGTGCCAGCAGTCAACAGGGGGATCTCACTGAAGCTTTCTTT
TRBJ2-5 | - | - | TRBV20-1 | CSARDWATQYF | TGCAGTGCTAGAGATTGGGCGACCCAGTACTTC
TRBJ2-1 | - | - | TRBV5-1 | CASSVQGGDNEQFF | TGCGCCAGCAGCGTACAGGGTGGCGACAATGAGCAGTTCTTC
TRBJ2-6 | TRBD1 | - | TRBV7-2 | CASTDRVVTGANVLTF | TGTGCCAGCACGGACAGGGTTGTAACTGGGGCCAACGTCCTGACTTTC
TRBJ1-4 | - | - | TRBV2 | CASRDSPNEKLFF | TGTGCCAGCAGGGACAGCCCTAATGAAAAACTGTTTTTT
TRBJ2-5 | - | - | TRBV5-4 | CASRTRDNQETQYF | TGTGCCAGCAGGACCCGGGACAACCAAGAGACCCAGTACTTC
TRBJ1-6 | - | - | TRBV18 | CASSPGGDSPLHF | TGTGCCAGCTCACCGGGGGGTGATTCACCCCTCCACTTT
TRBJ1-4 | - | - | TRBV29-1 | CSVERARGEKLFF | TGCAGCGTTGAAAGGGCAAGGGGTGAAAAACTGTTTTTT
TRBJ1-4 | TRBD1 | once | TRBV2 | CASSPRGRNEKLFF | TGTGCCAGCAGCCCCAGGGGGCGCAATGAAAAACTGTTTTTT
TRBJ2-7 | TRBD1 | - | TRBV6-5 | CASSRDRRVYEQYF | TGTGCCAGCAGTCGGGACAGACGAGTCTACGAGCAGTACTTC
TRBJ2-5 | - | - | TRBV19 | CASTSGETQYF | TGTGCCAGTACTAGTGGAGAGACCCAGTACTTC
TRBJ1-6 | TRBD1 | - | TRBV7-2 | CASSFTVGTGGNSPLHF | TGTGCCAGCAGCTTTACCGTAGGGACAGGTGGGAATTCACCCCTCCACTTT
TRBJ2-2 | - | - | TRBV7-9 | CASSHLDGGPNTGELFF | TGTGCCAGCAGCCACCTCGACGGGGGGCCAAACACCGGGGAGCTGTTTTTT
TRBJ2-7 | - | - | TRBV11-2 | CASSLGTLYEQYF | TGTGCCAGCAGCCTCGGGACTCTTTACGAGCAGTACTTC
TRBJ1-5 | TRBD1 | - | TRBV2 | CASSEGTGQPQHF | TGTGCCAGCAGTGAAGGGACAGGTCAGCCCCAGCATTTT
TRBJ1-2 | - | - | TRBV12-3/TRBV12-4 | CASGRKNYGYTF | TGTGCCAGCGGCAGGAAGAACTATGGCTACACCTTC
TRBJ1-3 | TRBD1 | - | TRBV2 | CASRFLTGGSGNTIYF | TGTGCCAGCAGGTTCTTAACAGGGGGCTCCGGAAACACCATATATTTT
TRBJ1-2 | TRBD1 | - | TRBV28 | CASTQGDLRGYTF | TGTGCCAGCACCCAGGGGGACCTTCGGGGCTACACCTTC
TRBJ1-6 | - | few | TRBV3-1/TRBV3-2 | CASSQGPGDTNSPLHF | TGTGCCAGCAGCCAGGGGCCCGGCGACACAAATTCACCCCTCCACTTT
TRBJ1-4 | - | - | TRBV14 | CAVAQDEKLFF | TGTGCCGTGGCCCAGGATGAAAAACTGTTTTTT
TRBJ1-4 | TRBD1 | - | TRBV10-1 | CASSDRQGAERFEKLFF | TGCGCCAGCAGTGATCGACAGGGGGCGGAAAGGTTTGAAAAACTGTTTTTT
TRBJ1-1 | - | - | TRBV6-2/TRBV6-3 | CASSYPGQGNTEAFF | TGTGCCAGCAGTTATCCAGGGCAGGGGAACACTGAAGCTTTCTTT
TRBJ1-3 | - | once | TRBV9 | CASSAPLNTIYF | TGTGCCAGCAGCGCCCCCTTGAACACCATATATTTT
TRBJ1-2 | TRBD1 | - | TRBV30 | CAWSGSRGERYTF | TGTGCCTGGAGTGGAAGCAGGGGGGAACGCTACACCTTC
TRBJ2-3 | TRBD2 | - | TRBV27 | CASSLLASGDTQYF | TGTGCCAGCAGTTTACTGGCTAGCGGAGATACGCAGTATTTT
TRBJ1-3 | - | - | TRBV6-5 | CASRQGGGNTIYF | TGTGCCAGCAGGCAAGGGGGAGGAAACACCATATATTTT
TRBJ2-4 | TRBD2 | - | TRBV18 | CASAGTSGNRLAKNIQYF | TGTGCCAGCGCCGGGACTAGCGGAAATAGGTTAGCCAAAAACATTCAGTACTTC
TRBJ1-1 | TRBD1 | - | TRBV6-5 | CASSPRDSEAFF | TGTGCCAGCAGTCCCCGGGACAGTGAAGCTTTCTTT
TRBJ1-2 | TRBD1 | - | TRBV6-6 | CASRGTGGFYGYTF | TGTGCCAGCAGAGGGACAGGGGGATTCTATGGCTACACCTTC
TRBJ2-3 | - | - | TRBV27 | CASSFRRAVTSTDTQYF | TGTGCCAGCAGTTTCCGCCGAGCGGTAACTAGCACAGATACGCAGTATTTT
TRBJ1-1 | TRBD1 | - | TRBV5-1 | CASSSGQGLNTEAFF | TGCGCCAGCAGCTCCGGACAGGGCCTAAACACTGAAGCTTTCTTT
TRBJ1-1 | - | few | TRBV14 | CASSLTVTDREAFF | TGTGCCAGCAGCCTAACTGTTACAGACAGGGAAGCTTTCTTT
TRBJ2-7 | - | - | TRBV2 | CASEDSAAAEQYF | TGTGCCAGTGAAGACTCCGCTGCTGCCGAGCAGTACTTC
TRBJ2-3 | TRBD2 | - | TRBV14 | CASSQEGQRGGRYTQYF | TGTGCCAGCAGCCAAGAGGGCCAGCGGGGGGGCAGGTATACGCAGTATTTT
TRBJ1-2 | - | - | TRBV14 | CASSQGQGQQYGYTF | TGTGCCAGCAGCCAAGGCCAGGGGCAGCAATATGGCTACACCTTC
TRBJ1-1 | - | - | TRBV7-8 | CASSLVRWANTEAFF | TGTGCCAGCAGCTTAGTTAGGTGGGCTAACACTGAAGCTTTCTTT
TRBJ2-1 | TRBD2 | - | TRBV9 | CASSVGSGGSQPSYNEQFF | TGTGCCAGCAGCGTAGGTAGCGGGGGGTCCCAGCCCTCCTACAATGAGCAGTTCTTC
TRBJ1-1 | TRBD1 | few | TRBV6-5 | CASSYAGQMNTEAFF | TGTGCCAGCAGTTACGCGGGACAGATGAACACTGAAGCTTTCTTT
TRBJ1-2 | - | - | TRBV13 | CASSLGGGDWEYGYTF | TGTGCCAGCAGCTTAGGCGGGGGGGATTGGGAGTATGGCTACACCTTC
TRBJ2-7 | - | - | TRBV12-3/TRBV12-4 | CASSFAGDEQYF | TGTGCCAGCAGTTTTGCAGGGGACGAGCAGTACTTC
TRBJ1-2 | TRBD1 | - | TRBV2 | CASSDQQGAHGYTF | TGTGCCAGCAGTGATCAACAGGGGGCCCATGGCTACACCTTC
TRBJ2-7 | - | once | TRBV27 | CASSLRGPSYEQYF | TGTGCCAGCAGTTTGAGAGGGCCGAGCTACGAGCAGTACTTC
TRBJ2-5 | - | - | TRBV11-2 | CASSLGAQETQYF | TGTGCCAGCAGCTTAGGAGCGCAGGAGACCCAGTACTTC
TRBJ2-5 | TRBD2 | once | TRBV2 | CASSTRRVSGGYQETQYF | TGTGCCAGCAGTACCCGGAGAGTTAGCGGGGGCTACCAAGAGACCCAGTACTTC
TRBJ1-5 | - | - | TRBV30 | CAWSVGSNQPQHF | TGTGCCTGGAGTGTCGGTAGCAATCAGCCCCAGCATTTT
TRBJ2-7 | TRBD1 | - | TRBV2 | CASSSGQGTYEQYF | TGTGCCAGCAGCTCCGGACAGGGGACTTACGAGCAGTACTTC
TRBJ2-1 | TRBD2 | - | TRBV19 | CASTGLAGGRDEQFF | TGTGCCAGTACCGGACTAGCGGGGGGGCGGGATGAGCAGTTCTTC
TRBJ1-2 | - | - | TRBV6-5 | CASSLSSRTGYTF | TGTGCCAGCAGTCTATCTTCGCGGACAGGCTACACCTTC
TRBJ2-5 | TRBD2 | - | TRBV30 | CAWTLAGSGETQYF | TGTGCCTGGACGCTAGCGGGGAGCGGGGAGACCCAGTACTTC
TRBJ1-2 | - | - | TRBV27 | CASSLEAGYHYGYTF | TGTGCCAGCAGTTTAGAGGCGGGATACCACTATGGCTACACCTTC
TRBJ1-1 | - | - | TRBV5-1 | CASSLAQEDTEAFF | TGCGCCAGCAGCTTGGCACAAGAAGACACTGAAGCTTTCTTT
TRBJ1-1 | - | - | TRBV6-1 | CASSEVAGSWAFF | TGTGCCAGCAGTGAAGTCGCGGGGAGCTGGGCTTTCTTT
TRBJ2-1 | TRBD2 | - | TRBV7-2 | CASSLAGTTYNEQFF | TGTGCCAGCAGCCTGGCTGGGACTACTTACAATGAGCAGTTCTTC
TRBJ2-1 | - | - | TRBV11-2 | CASSPIIYGYNEQFF | TGTGCCAGCAGCCCCATTATCTACGGGTACAATGAGCAGTTCTTC
TRBJ1-6 | - | - | TRBV7-9 | CASSPDPRASSYNSPLHF | TGTGCCAGCAGCCCAGACCCGAGGGCGAGCTCCTATAATTCACCCCTCCACTTT
TRBJ2-7 | TRBD2 | - | TRBV9 | CASSPPGGGLYEQYF | TGTGCCAGCAGTCCTCCCGGGGGGGGGCTCTACGAGCAGTACTTC
TRBJ1-6 | TRBD1 | - | TRBV5-4 | CASSLQGPGSPLHF | TGTGCCAGCAGCTTACAGGGGCCAGGGTCACCCCTCCACTTT
TRBJ1-1 | TRBD1 | once | TRBV3-1/TRBV3-2 | CASSQGDRELTEAFF | TGTGCCAGCAGCCAAGGGGACAGGGAACTCACTGAAGCTTTCTTT
TRBJ2-7 | TRBD2 | - | TRBV10-3 | CAISALQTSGGYEQYF | TGTGCCATCAGTGCCCTGCAGACTAGCGGGGGGTACGAGCAGTACTTC